One sample yielded the 19 T cell receptor beta chains listed below, sequenced in a study of blood T cell repertoires in COVID-19. The protocol was immunoSEQ multiplex PCR, while the TCRdb copy is restricted to in-frame clones and leaves out a portion. There are 130,000 to 150,000 clones in the sample; 80% occur only once, and over 10% lies in the top ten. Material: peripheral blood. Receptor source: a man in his 60s with active or convalescent COVID-19.

This chain joins TRBV29-1 and TRBJ2-2; TRBD2 agrees at 14 bases. V lost 3 bases, J lost 6 bases, and 3 bases stayed unmatched. The CDR3 sequence is 15 residues long. Germline loops: CDR1 SQVTM, CDR2 ANQGSEA. The CDR3 DNA follows: TGCAGCGTTGACGGGACTAGCGGGAGACCCGGGGAGCTGTTTTTT. Encoded protein: CSVDGTSGRPGELFF.

V is TRBV28 and J is TRBJ2-1; tentatively, D is TRBD2 (6 bases). Germline V lookup: CDR1 MDHEN, CDR2 SYDVKM. The CDR3 covers 16 residues. With 6 bases removed from V and 0 bases from J, the gap between germline ends came to 15 bases. This chain's CDR3 is CASSPRRGYSYNEQFF. CDR3 DNA: TGTGCCAGCAGCCCCAGGCGGGGTTACTCCTACAATGAGCAGTTCTTC.

The gene calls are TRBV14 and TRBJ2-3; possibly TRBD2 for D (7 bases). V gave up 4 bases and J gave up 0 bases, with 11 bases separating them. The CDR3 extends over 15 amino acids. The V gene's germline CDR1 is SGHDN and CDR2 FVKESK. The CDR3 DNA reads as TGTGCCAGCAGCCCGGGGGGACAAAGCACAGATACGCAGTATTTT. It translates to CASSPGGQSTDTQYF.

The V call is TRBV11-1, the J call TRBJ2-3, with 10 bases identical to TRBD1. This CDR3 spans 16 amino acids. The ends lost 1 base at V and 6 bases at J; junction bases unmatched: 7. Germline V gene data show CDR1 as SGHAT and CDR2 as FQDESV (reference sequence). In nucleotides, the CDR3 is TGTGCCAGCAGCTTAGGGGACAGGGGCCCCACTGATACGCAGTATTTT. Translating gives CASSLGDRGPTDTQYF. Full variable domain (missing parts from reference TRBV11-1 and TRBJ2-3): EAEVAQSPRYKITEKSQAVAFWCDPISGHATLYWYRQILGQGPELLVQFQDESVVDDSQLPKDRFSAERLKGVDSTLKIQPAELGDSAMYLCASSLGDRGPTDTQYFGPGTRLTVL.

V usage is TRBV7-9 and J usage is TRBJ1-5; D unresolved. The germline CDR1 and CDR2 sequences are SEHNR and FQNEAQ (reference sequence). The V and J ends lost 5 bases and 5 bases respectively, with 7 bases between them. The CDR3 covers 12 residues. The CDR3 nucleotides are TGTGCCAGCAGCCATCAGGATCAGCCCCAGCATTTT. This encodes CASSHQDQPQHF.

The chain recombines TRBV4-3 with TRBJ2-5; no clear D. Germline CDR1 reads LGHNA; CDR2 reads YSLEER. The V gene lost 2 bases and the J gene lost 4 bases, with 8 bases spanning the gap. The CDR3 loop spans 13 amino acids. The CDR3 here is CASSQHMAETQYF. In nucleotides, the CDR3 is TGCGCCAGCAGCCAACACATGGCAGAGACCCAGTACTTC.

The rearrangement links TRBV5-5 to TRBJ2-1; 7 bases are shared with TRBD2. Per germline, CDR1 SGHKS and CDR2 YYEKEE (reference sequence). The junction had 6 bases not matched to a gene; V was cut back by 0 bases and J by 3 bases. The CDR3 runs to 16 residues. The CDR3 DNA sequence: TGTGCCAGCAGCTTGGGGGCGGGAGCTAGCTACAATGAGCAGTTCTTC. Encoded protein: CASSLGAGASYNEQFF.

This chain uses TRBV30 with TRBJ2-5; 10 nucleotides line up with TRBD2. Per germline, CDR1 GTSNPN and CDR2 SVGIG (reference sequence). V trimming: 4 bases; J trimming: 4 bases; junction bases outside the gene matches: 12. The CDR3 consists of 16 residues. Here the CDR3 DNA reads TGTGCCTGGACTAGCGGGAGCCTCACTTCGGGAGAGACCCAGTACTTC. This translates into CAWTSGSLTSGETQYF.

The chain couples TRBV2 to TRBJ2-3, with D maybe TRBD2 (5 bases). V lost 6 bases and J lost 0, with 13 bases in between. There are 15 residues in the CDR3. CDR1 and CDR2 (germline): SNHLY, FYNNEI. The CDR3 sequence is CASSRGRTSTDTQYF. The CDR3 DNA reads as TGTGCCAGCAGCCGCGGACGGACTAGCACAGATACGCAGTATTTT.

This clone is termed medium-sized (0.01 to 0.1%). The chain links TRBV14 to TRBJ2-1; TRBD2 matches 12 bases. The CDR3 is 15 residues long. Germline-derived CDR1 and CDR2 are SGHDN and FVKESK. Trimming removed 4 bases from V and 6 bases from J; junction bases left unmatched: 4. Written as DNA, the CDR3 is TGTGCCAGCAGCCCGCTAGCGGGAGGGCTCAATGAGCAGTTCTTC. Its translation is CASSPLAGGLNEQFF.

This clone was picked up many times. This chain links TRBV4-1 with TRBJ2-7, with D unresolved. V was shortened by 2 bases and J by 1 base, with 9 bases between the two germline ends. The CDR3 sequence is 14 residues long. Germline CDR1 is MGHRA and CDR2 is YSYEKL. CDR3 coding DNA: TGCGCCAGCAGCCAATCTGAGAATTCCTACGAGCAGTACTTC. This translates into CASSQSENSYEQYF.

This clone was seen once. The chain employs TRBV28 and TRBJ2-3, with TRBD2 identical over 8 bases. The J segment lost 1 base and the V segment lost 5 bases, leaving 5 bases of the junction unmatched. The germline CDR1 and CDR2 sequences are MDHEN and SYDVKM. The CDR3 covers 15 residues. The CDR3 loop reads CASSDPGGGTDTQYF. CDR3 nucleotide sequence: TGTGCCAGCAGTGACCCGGGGGGGGGCACAGATACGCAGTATTTT.

The chain carries TRBV29-1 and TRBJ2-2, with D hard to call. Germline CDR1 is SQVTM and CDR2 is ANQGSEA. V was pared by 7 bases and J by 5 bases, with 11 bases between. CDR3 size: 12 residues. The CDR3 DNA sequence: TGCAGCGGCGCATGGGCAACCGGGGAGCTGTTTTTT. Amino acid sequence: CSGAWATGELFF.

V and J are TRBV5-4 and TRBJ1-1; 8 bases align to TRBD1. Germline values: CDR1 SGHNT, CDR2 YYREEE (reference sequence). Trimming at V came to 3 bases and at J to 3 bases, leaving 10 bases not matched to a gene. The CDR3 totals 16 residues. CDR3 nucleotides: TGTGCCAGCAGCTCCCCGAGACAGGGGCAAGACACTGAAGCTTTCTTT. Amino acid sequence: CASSSPRQGQDTEAFF.

The count of this clone is one. V usage is TRBV5-1 and J usage is TRBJ1-4; TRBD1 matches at 8 bases. CDR3 length: 14 amino acids. Trimming removed 2 bases from V and 7 bases from J; junction bases left unmatched: 4. In germline, CDR1 is SGHRS, CDR2 YFSETQ. The chain's CDR3 is CASSFGQGGEKLFF. The CDR3 DNA is TGCGCCAGCAGCTTCGGACAGGGCGGTGAAAAACTGTTTTTT.

The chain links TRBV5-1 to TRBJ2-2, with 9 positions matching TRBD2. Looked up from germline, CDR1 is SGHRS and CDR2 is YFSETQ. The junction had 8 bases not matched to a gene; V was cut back by 3 bases and J by 2 bases. The CDR3 sequence is 17 residues long. CDR3 in DNA: TGCGCCAGCAGCTATGTTCCGGGACTAGCAAACACCGGGGAGCTGTTTTTT. Amino acids: CASSYVPGLANTGELFF.

The V gene is TRBV28, the J gene TRBJ2-7; the D gene is possibly TRBD1 (6 bases). The CDR3 length is 14 residues. Trimming left V 6 bases short and J 6 bases short, with 18 bases between. Germline V gene sequence: CDR1 MDHEN, CDR2 SYDVKM. The DNA for the CDR3 is TGTGCCAGCAGCCTCCGAGGGGGTCAGGGCGAGCAGTACTTC. Its protein is CASSLRGGQGEQYF. Variable domain in full (rest from reference TRBV28 and TRBJ2-7): DVKVTQSSRYLVKRTGEKVFLECVQDMDHENMFWYRQDPGLGLRLIYFSYDVKMKEKGDIPEGYSVSREKKERFSLILESASTNQTSMYLCASSLRGGQGEQYFGPGTRLTVT.

The V and J genes are TRBV7-9 and TRBJ1-4; D might be TRBD1 (5 bases). Germline CDR1 reads SEHNR; CDR2 reads FQNEAQ (reference sequence). The length of the CDR3 is 13 residues. Trimming left V 3 bases short and J 8 bases short, with 10 bases between. The CDR3 is CASSFRQGEKLFF. The CDR3 nucleotides are TGTGCCAGCAGCTTTAGGCAGGGCGAAAAACTGTTTTTT.

This rearrangement joins TRBV2 to TRBJ1-2; 7 bases are a match to TRBD1. Unmatched junction bases numbered 3, after V lost 4 bases and J lost 4 bases. The CDR3 covers 13 residues. Germline V gene sequence: CDR1 SNHLY, CDR2 FYNNEI. CDR3 residues: CASSGGTVYGYTF. The CDR3 bases are TGTGCCAGCAGTGGGGGGACAGTCTATGGCTACACCTTC.